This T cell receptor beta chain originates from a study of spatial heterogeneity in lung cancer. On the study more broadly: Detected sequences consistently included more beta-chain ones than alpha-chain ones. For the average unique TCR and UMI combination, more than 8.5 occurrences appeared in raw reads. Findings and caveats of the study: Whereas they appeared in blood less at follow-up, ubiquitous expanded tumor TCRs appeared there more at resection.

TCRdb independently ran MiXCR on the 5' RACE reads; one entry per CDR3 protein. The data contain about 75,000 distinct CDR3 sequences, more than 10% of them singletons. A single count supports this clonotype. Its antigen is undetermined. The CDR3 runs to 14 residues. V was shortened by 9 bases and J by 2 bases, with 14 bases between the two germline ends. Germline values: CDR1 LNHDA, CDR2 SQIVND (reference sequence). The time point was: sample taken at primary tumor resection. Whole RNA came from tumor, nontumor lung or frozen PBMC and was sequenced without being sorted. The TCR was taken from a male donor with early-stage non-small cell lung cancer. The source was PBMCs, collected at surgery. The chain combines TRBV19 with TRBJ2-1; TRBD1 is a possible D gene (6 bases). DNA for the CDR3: TGTGCCAGCAACCCCGGGACACCCTACAATGAGCAGTTCTTC. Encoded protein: CASNPGTPYNEQFF.